One sample yielded the 30 T cell receptor beta chains listed below, sequenced in a study of identical twins. From the 5' RACE reads, TCRdb called clonotypes with MiXCR, one entry per CDR3 protein. The data contain 450,000 to 650,000 distinct CDR3 sequences, around 15% of them singletons. These data are also associated with another study on yellow fever vaccine responses in identical twins.

The source material was CD4+ T cells sorted from blood. The source of these receptors is a woman aged 18-30 years in good health.

The rearrangement uses TRBV5-1 and TRBJ2-3; 8 positions match TRBD2. In germline, CDR1 is SGHRS, CDR2 YFSETQ. The V gene end was trimmed by 3 bases and the J gene end by 3 bases; junction bases not matched to a gene: 12. CDR3 size: 17 residues. The CDR3 nucleotides read TGCGCCAGCAGCTCCAACCCCGGGGGGGCAGGGACAGATACGCAGTATTTT. Amino acids: CASSSNPGGAGTDTQYF. Supplemented by reference TRBV5-1 and TRBJ2-3, the full variable domain reads KAGVTQTPRYLIKTRGQQVTLSCSPISGHRSVSWYQQTPGQGLQFLFEYFSETQRNKGNFPGRFSGRQFSNSRSEMNVSTLELGDSALYLCASSSNPGGAGTDTQYFGPGTRLTVL.

This clonotype showed up just a few times. The chain joins TRBV29-1 to TRBJ1-4; D is undetermined. V lost 4 bases to trimming and J lost 7 bases, with 7 bases between them. Per germline, CDR1 SQVTM and CDR2 ANQGSEA. CDR3 length equals 11 residues. CDR3 bases: TGCAGCGTTGTTCGGGGTGAAAAACTGTTTTTT. Its protein is CSVVRGEKLFF.

In this sample, this clonotype turned up many times. The chain is built from TRBV5-1 and TRBJ2-4; no definite D call. CDR3 length: 14 amino acids. The V and J ends lost 5 bases and 0 bases respectively, with 9 bases between them. Germline CDR1 is SGHRS and CDR2 is YFSETQ. The CDR3 reads CASRIALAKNIQYF. The DNA of the CDR3 is TGCGCCAGCAGGATAGCCCTAGCCAAAAACATTCAGTACTTC.

The chain links TRBV6-1 to TRBJ2-2; 8 bases fit TRBD1. CDR1 MNHNS and CDR2 SASEGT come from the germline V gene. V lost 10 bases to trimming and J lost 3 bases; unmatched junction nucleotides: 7. CDR3 length: 14 amino acids. CDR3 residues: CAIPNRGDTGELFF. CDR3 in DNA: TGTGCCATACCGAACAGGGGGGACACCGGGGAGCTGTTTTTT.

V usage is TRBV3-1 and J usage is TRBJ2-4; no firm D call. V was clipped by 1 base and J by 6 bases, with 10 bases between them. Germline values: CDR1 LGHDT, CDR2 YNNKEL (reference sequence). The CDR3 contains 14 residues. The CDR3 DNA sequence: TGTGCCAGCAGCCAAGGTCTGTTCGGAAACATTCAGTACTTC. Residues: CASSQGLFGNIQYF.

This clonotype occurred a few times. J is TRBJ1-2 and V is TRBV20-1; no firm D call. The germline V gene encodes CDR1 DFQATT and CDR2 SNEGSKA (reference sequence). The ends were cut back, 6 bases at V and 0 bases at J, with 8 bases in the middle. This CDR3 has 12 amino acids. CDR3 sequence reads: CSAWGANYGYTF. CDR3 coding DNA: TGCAGTGCGTGGGGAGCTAACTATGGCTACACCTTC.

This clonotype is a singleton in its sample. The chain couples TRBV7-8 to TRBJ1-1, with D unclear. Germline CDR1 reads SGHVS; CDR2 reads FQNEAQ. There are 13 residues in the CDR3. Trimming stripped 5 bases from V and 3 bases from J, with 10 bases between. As DNA, the CDR3 is TGTGCCAGCAGCCGAAACACTTACACTGAAGCTTTCTTT. Amino acid sequence: CASSRNTYTEAFF.

This chain uses TRBV5-1 with TRBJ2-5; D unresolved. V shed 1 base and J shed 5 bases, with 15 bases lying between them. The germline CDR1 and CDR2 sequences are SGHRS and YFSETQ. This CDR3 has 15 residues. CDR3 region: CASSLSGVITETQYF. CDR3 in DNA: TGCGCCAGCAGCTTGTCCGGTGTGATAACGGAGACCCAGTACTTC.

This clonotype came up a few times. The chain employs TRBV2 and TRBJ2-7; D may be TRBD2 (6 bases). In germline, CDR1 is SNHLY, CDR2 FYNNEI. The CDR3 contains 13 residues. With 4 bases removed from V and 7 bases from J, the gap between germline ends came to 14 bases. CDR3 region: CASSVNRRDEQYV. CDR3 nucleotides: TGTGCCAGCAGTGTGAATCGGCGGGATGAGCAGTACGTC.

The genes are TRBV29-1 and TRBJ2-5, with TRBD2 as a possible D gene (5 bases). CDR3 length equals 12 residues. Germline lookup yields CDR1 SQVTM and CDR2 ANQGSEA. The V gene lost 4 bases and the J gene lost 5 bases, with 11 bases spanning the gap. CDR3 DNA sequence: TGCAGCGTTGTTGGAGGCAAGGAGACCCAGTACTTC. Amino acids: CSVVGGKETQYF.

This clonotype was seen a handful of times. The chain recombines TRBV27 with TRBJ1-1, with D possibly matching TRBD1 (5 bases). With 5 bases removed from V and 4 bases from J, the gap between germline ends came to 14 bases. This CDR3 is 14 amino acids long. Germline assignment: CDR1 MNHEY and CDR2 SMNVEV (reference sequence). The CDR3 region is CASSTILGGTEAFF. As DNA, the CDR3 is TGTGCCAGCAGTACGATTCTGGGGGGCACTGAAGCTTTCTTT.

This clonotype was counted only a few times. The V and J genes are TRBV4-1 and TRBJ1-4, with D tentatively TRBD1 (6 bases). V lost 1 base and J lost 5, with 14 bases in between. This CDR3 contains 16 residues. CDR1 is MGHRA, CDR2 YSYEKL, per germline. In nucleotides, the CDR3 is TGCGCCAGCAGCCAAGTCACCGGGGGCGGAAATGAAAAACTGTTTTTT. Its translation: CASSQVTGGGNEKLFF.

This chain connects TRBV6-1 to TRBJ1-1; no firm D call. Germline V gene data show CDR1 as MNHNS and CDR2 as SASEGT. This CDR3 contains 16 residues. Trimming took off 6 bases at V and 4 bases at J, with 21 bases between the two ends. The CDR3 spells CASSTTLTSVRTEAFF. The CDR3 DNA reads as TGTGCCAGCAGCACAACCCTCACAAGTGTTCGCACTGAAGCTTTCTTT.

This clonotype was observed a handful of times. This chain links TRBV2 with TRBJ2-3, with D possibly matching TRBD2 (5 bases). The CDR3 length is 16 residues. V lost 2 bases, J lost 0 bases, and 12 bases lay in between. Germline values: CDR1 SNHLY, CDR2 FYNNEI. The CDR3 spells CASSEIGRRSTDTQYF. Written as DNA, the CDR3 is TGTGCCAGCAGTGAAATTGGAAGGAGGAGCACAGATACGCAGTATTTT.

This clonotype has just a few counts. The chain carries TRBV7-9 and TRBJ2-3; 13 nucleotides align to TRBD2. Germline V gives CDR1 SEHNR, CDR2 FQNEAQ (reference sequence). The CDR3 is 16 amino acids. V gave up 5 bases and J gave up 7 bases; unmatched junction bases: 9. The CDR3 sequence is CASSPRTSGSPHTQYF. DNA for the CDR3: TGTGCCAGCAGCCCGCGGACTAGCGGGAGCCCCCATACGCAGTATTTT.

This clonotype was detected only a few times. The rearrangement uses TRBV29-1 and TRBJ2-5, with TRBD1 matching over 9 bases. This CDR3 comprises 15 residues. Per germline, CDR1 SQVTM and CDR2 ANQGSEA. V lost 7 bases to trimming and J lost 5 bases; unmatched junction nucleotides: 14. CDR3 in amino acids: CSALTRGQGSETQYF. CDR3 sequence (DNA): TGCAGCGCCCTCACACGGGGACAGGGTAGTGAGACCCAGTACTTC.

The chain has TRBV6-1 and TRBJ2-1; TRBD2 agrees at 10 bases. Germline CDR1 reads MNHNS; CDR2 reads SASEGT. This CDR3 is built from 15 residues. J lost 1 base, V lost 7 bases, and 4 bases had no gene match. The CDR3, as DNA: TGTGCCAGCACTGCTAGCGGGAGTTCCTACAATGAGCAGTTCTTC. Encoded protein: CASTASGSSYNEQFF.

There are a few counts of this clonotype. The CDR3: CASRRRTGDTGELFF. The CDR3 DNA is TGTGCCAGCAGACGCCGGACAGGGGACACCGGGGAGCTGTTTTTT. V and J are TRBV28 and TRBJ2-2; 9 nucleotides align to TRBD1. V was pared by 6 bases and J by 3 bases, with 5 bases of the junction left unmatched. Germline V gene sequence: CDR1 MDHEN, CDR2 SYDVKM. The CDR3 sequence is 15 residues long.

J is TRBJ2-2 and V is TRBV12-3 or TRBV12-4; 8 bases line up with TRBD1. V was clipped by 7 bases and J by 6 bases; unmatched bases: 4. The CDR3 runs to 13 residues. CDR3 DNA: TGTGCCAGCACCGAACAGGGGGCCGGGGAGCTGTTTTTT. It codes for CASTEQGAGELFF.

This clonotype was counted only a few times. V gene TRBV5-1 combines with J gene TRBJ2-5; unclear D gene. CDR3 length: 14 amino acids. Trimming left V 2 bases short and J 2 bases short, with 10 bases between. Germline-derived CDR1 and CDR2 are SGHRS and YFSETQ. CDR3 in amino acids: CASSFGSTQETQYF. In DNA form, the CDR3 reads TGCGCCAGCAGCTTTGGCAGTACTCAAGAGACCCAGTACTTC.

This clonotype was counted ten times or more. The rearrangement links TRBV10-3 to TRBJ2-5, with unresolved D. The CDR3 is 15 amino acids. Per germline, CDR1 ENHRY and CDR2 SYGVKD. Trimming left V 3 bases short and J 2 bases short, with 13 bases between. The CDR3 DNA sequence: TGTGCCATCAGTGACCTTGGAGATCTTCAAGAGACCCAGTACTTC. The encoded protein is CAISDLGDLQETQYF.

This clonotype was picked up a small number of times. The chain carries TRBV5-1 and TRBJ1-1, with D possibly TRBD1 on 6 matching bases. This CDR3 comprises 14 residues. With 1 base removed from V and 5 bases from J, the gap between germline ends came to 12 bases. CDR1 is SGHRS and CDR2 is YFSETQ in the germline V gene. The CDR3: CASSLWGPGTEAFF. CDR3 coding DNA: TGCGCCAGCAGCTTGTGGGGGCCGGGGACTGAAGCTTTCTTT.

Concerning this clonotype itself: A junction boundary mismatches the germline segment, possibly from a read error. The chain is built from TRBV20-1 and TRBJ2-1, with 10 bases identical to TRBD2. This CDR3 comprises 15 residues. Germline V gene sequence: CDR1 DFQATT, CDR2 SNEGSKA (reference sequence). CDR3 loop: CCARASGRPYNEQFF. CDR3 nucleotide sequence: TGCTGTGCTAGGGCTAGCGGGAGACCCTACAATGAGCAGTTCTTC.

The chain combines TRBV20-1 with TRBJ2-5; 9 bases fit TRBD2. The V gene end was trimmed by 1 base and the J gene end by 2 bases; junction bases not matched to a gene: 11. CDR1 and CDR2 from the germline V gene are DFQATT and SNEGSKA (reference sequence). The length of the CDR3 is 17 residues. CDR3 protein: CSARVPRLADIQETQYF. The CDR3, as DNA: TGCAGTGCTAGAGTCCCACGACTAGCGGATATACAAGAGACCCAGTACTTC.

The chain joins TRBV20-1 to TRBJ2-5, with TRBD2 identical over 15 bases. V gave up 6 bases and J gave up 4 bases; unmatched junction bases: 9. This CDR3 is built from 16 residues. Germline V gene data show CDR1 as DFQATT and CDR2 as SNEGSKA (reference sequence). The CDR3 spells CSARRTSGGEGETQYF. In nucleotides, the CDR3 is TGCAGTGCCAGACGGACTAGCGGGGGGGAAGGAGAGACCCAGTACTTC.

The V and J genes are TRBV20-1 and TRBJ2-1, with TRBD2 matching 12 bases. J lost 7 bases, V lost 6 bases, and 13 bases had no gene match. The CDR3 sequence is 16 residues long. Germline V gives CDR1 DFQATT, CDR2 SNEGSKA (reference sequence). The CDR3 DNA reads TGCAGTGCCGCTTCCTTGACTAGCGGGAGAACGAATGAGCAGTTCTTC. It yields the protein CSAASLTSGRTNEQFF.

This clonotype has more than one count but fewer than ten. The chain has TRBV4-2 and TRBJ2-1; 9 nucleotides agree with TRBD2. The CDR3 sequence is 17 residues long. Germline values: CDR1 LGHNA, CDR2 YNFKEQ. V lost 2 bases to trimming and J lost 4 bases; unmatched junction nucleotides: 9. The CDR3 DNA is TGTGCCAGCAGCCAACAGTCGACTAGCGGTATTTACAATGAGCAGTTCTTC. Protein sequence: CASSQQSTSGIYNEQFF.

The chain links TRBV5-1 to TRBJ2-3; no clear D gene. V lost 4 bases to trimming and J lost 2 bases, with 5 bases between them. Germline-derived CDR1 and CDR2 are SGHRS and YFSETQ. CDR3 length: 12 amino acids. The CDR3 sequence is CASSVFTDTQYF. The CDR3 DNA follows: TGCGCCAGCAGCGTATTCACAGATACGCAGTATTTT.

The J gene is TRBJ2-1, the V gene TRBV5-6, with 9 bases lining up with TRBD1. With V trimmed by 3 bases and J by 8 bases, 6 bases remained unmatched. The CDR3 covers 14 residues. From germline, CDR1 is SGHDT and CDR2 YYEEEE. The CDR3 coding sequence is TGTGCCAGCAGCTCGGAGGGACAGGGCTATGAGCAGTTCTTC. Its protein product is CASSSEGQGYEQFF.

The CDR3 spells CAISESTVYNEQFF. The CDR3 DNA reads as TGTGCCATCAGTGAGTCAACTGTATACAATGAGCAGTTCTTC. The gene calls are TRBV10-3 and TRBJ2-1; D ambiguous. V was pared by 0 bases and J by 4 bases, with 7 bases between. Germline values: CDR1 ENHRY, CDR2 SYGVKD. There are 14 residues in the CDR3.